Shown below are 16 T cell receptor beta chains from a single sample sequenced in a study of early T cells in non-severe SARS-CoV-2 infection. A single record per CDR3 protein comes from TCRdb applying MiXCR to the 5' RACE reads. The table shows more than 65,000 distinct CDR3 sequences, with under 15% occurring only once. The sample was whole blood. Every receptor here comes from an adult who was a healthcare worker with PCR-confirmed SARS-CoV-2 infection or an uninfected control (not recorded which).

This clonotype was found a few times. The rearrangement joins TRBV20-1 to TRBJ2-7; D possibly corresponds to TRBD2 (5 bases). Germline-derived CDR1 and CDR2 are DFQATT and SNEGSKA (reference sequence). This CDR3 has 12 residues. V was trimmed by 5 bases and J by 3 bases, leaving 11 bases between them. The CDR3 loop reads CSAGRARYEQYF. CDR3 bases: TGCAGTGCTGGGAGAGCGCGCTACGAGCAGTACTTC.

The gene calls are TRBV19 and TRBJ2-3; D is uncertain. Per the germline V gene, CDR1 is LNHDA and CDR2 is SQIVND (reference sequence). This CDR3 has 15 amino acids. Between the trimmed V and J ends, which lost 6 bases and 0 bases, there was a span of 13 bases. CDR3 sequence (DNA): TGTGCCAGTAGGCTGAGTGGACCTAGCACAGATACGCAGTATTTT. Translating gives CASRLSGPSTDTQYF.

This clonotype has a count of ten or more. CDR3 sequence (DNA): TGTGCCAGCACCCGTCCCGGACTGCCCCGTTTGTCCTACGAGCAGTACTTC. Its protein is CASTRPGLPRLSYEQYF. The chain joins TRBV28 to TRBJ2-7; a weak D match, TRBD2 (5 bases). The germline V gene has CDR1 MDHEN and CDR2 SYDVKM. The CDR3 loop spans 17 amino acids. V was shortened by 7 bases and J by 1 base, with 23 bases between the two germline ends.

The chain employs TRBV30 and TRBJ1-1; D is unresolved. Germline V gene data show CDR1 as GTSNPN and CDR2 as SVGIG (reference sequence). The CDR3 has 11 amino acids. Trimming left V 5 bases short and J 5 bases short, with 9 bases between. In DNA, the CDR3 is TGTGCCTGGTCCCATGGGACTGAAGCTTTCTTT. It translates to CAWSHGTEAFF.

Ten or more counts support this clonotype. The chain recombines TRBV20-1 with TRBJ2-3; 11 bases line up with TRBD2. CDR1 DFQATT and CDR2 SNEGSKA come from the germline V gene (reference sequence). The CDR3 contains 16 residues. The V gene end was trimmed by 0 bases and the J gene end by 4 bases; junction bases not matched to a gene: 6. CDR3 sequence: CSAREVAGGVSDTQYF. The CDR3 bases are TGCAGTGCTAGAGAGGTAGCGGGAGGGGTATCAGATACGCAGTATTTT.

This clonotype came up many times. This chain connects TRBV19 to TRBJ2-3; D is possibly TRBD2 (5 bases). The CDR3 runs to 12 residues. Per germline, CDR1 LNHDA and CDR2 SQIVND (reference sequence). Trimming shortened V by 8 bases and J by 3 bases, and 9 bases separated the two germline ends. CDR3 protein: CASRGETDTQYF. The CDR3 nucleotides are TGTGCCAGTCGGGGTGAGACAGATACGCAGTATTTT.

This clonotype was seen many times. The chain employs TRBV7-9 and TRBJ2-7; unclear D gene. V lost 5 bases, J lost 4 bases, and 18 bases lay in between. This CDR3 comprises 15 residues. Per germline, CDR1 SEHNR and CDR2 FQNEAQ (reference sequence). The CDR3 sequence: CASSPPVGSTYEQYF. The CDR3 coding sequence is TGTGCCAGCAGCCCGCCGGTGGGGTCTACATACGAGCAGTACTTC.

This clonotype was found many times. The CDR3 loop reads CASSLAEFPSYQFF. The CDR3 nucleotides are TGTGCCAGCAGCTTAGCGGAATTCCCCTCGTACCAGTTCTTC. J is TRBJ2-1 and V is TRBV7-9, with no clear D. Trimming cost V 0 bases and J 13 bases, with 16 bases left between them. The CDR3 has 14 residues. CDR1 and CDR2 from the germline V gene are SEHNR and FQNEAQ (reference sequence).

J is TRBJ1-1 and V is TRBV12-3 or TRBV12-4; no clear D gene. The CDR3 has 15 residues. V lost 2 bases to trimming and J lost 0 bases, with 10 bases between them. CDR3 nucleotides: TGTGCCAGCAGTTTATTCCGGGATATGAACACTGAAGCTTTCTTT. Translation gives CASSLFRDMNTEAFF.

For the CDR3, the DNA is TGCAGTGCTATAGCGGGGGGGCCCCCCGAGCAGTACTTC. Its protein is CSAIAGGPPEQYF. V gene TRBV20-1 combines with J gene TRBJ2-7; 11 bases map to TRBD2. The CDR3 loop spans 13 amino acids. The germline V gene has CDR1 DFQATT and CDR2 SNEGSKA (reference sequence). V gave up 4 bases and J gave up 6 bases; unmatched junction bases: 5.

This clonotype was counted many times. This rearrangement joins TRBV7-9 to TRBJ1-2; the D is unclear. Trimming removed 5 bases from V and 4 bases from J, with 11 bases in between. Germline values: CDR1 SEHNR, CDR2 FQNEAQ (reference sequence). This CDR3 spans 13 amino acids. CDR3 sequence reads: CASSLDTPYGYTF. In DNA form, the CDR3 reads TGTGCCAGCAGCCTCGATACCCCCTATGGCTACACCTTC.

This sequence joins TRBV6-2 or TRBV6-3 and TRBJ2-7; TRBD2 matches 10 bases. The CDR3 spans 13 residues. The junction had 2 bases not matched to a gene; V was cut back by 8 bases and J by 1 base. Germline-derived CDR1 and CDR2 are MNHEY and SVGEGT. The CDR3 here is CASGTSVSYEQYF. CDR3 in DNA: TGTGCCAGCGGGACTAGCGTTTCCTACGAGCAGTACTTC.

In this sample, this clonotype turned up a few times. The CDR3 DNA follows: TGCGCCAGCAGCTCGCTAACCCAAGAGACCCAGTACTTC. It specifies CASSSLTQETQYF. The rearrangement uses TRBV5-1 and TRBJ2-5; the D is unclear. The germline CDR1 and CDR2 sequences are SGHRS and YFSETQ. The CDR3 runs 13 residues. Trimming removed 3 bases from V and 1 base from J, with 7 bases in between.

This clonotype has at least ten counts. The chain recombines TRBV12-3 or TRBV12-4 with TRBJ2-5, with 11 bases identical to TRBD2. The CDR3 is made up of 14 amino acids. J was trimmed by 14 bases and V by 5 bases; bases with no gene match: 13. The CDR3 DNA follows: TGTGCCAGCAGTCAAACCGCGGGACTAGCGGAGAGATACTTC. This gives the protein CASSQTAGLAERYF.

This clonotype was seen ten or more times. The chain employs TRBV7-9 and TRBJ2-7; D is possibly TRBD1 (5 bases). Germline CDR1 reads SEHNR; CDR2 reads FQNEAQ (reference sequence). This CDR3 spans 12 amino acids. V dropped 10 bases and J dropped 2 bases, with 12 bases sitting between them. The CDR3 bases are TGTGCCATCACCAGGGATGCCTACGAGCAGTACTTC. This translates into CAITRDAYEQYF.

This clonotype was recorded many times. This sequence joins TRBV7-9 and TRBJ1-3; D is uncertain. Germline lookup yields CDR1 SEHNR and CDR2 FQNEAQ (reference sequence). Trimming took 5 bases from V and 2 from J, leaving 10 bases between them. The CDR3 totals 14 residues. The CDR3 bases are TGTGCCAGCAGCATGGCCGGTACTGGAAACACCATATATTTT. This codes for CASSMAGTGNTIYF.